Given below is one T cell receptor (beta chain) in context. The sample comes from a study of control samples from healthy donors and cancer patients. The assay was immunoSEQ multiplex PCR, and TCRdb's table has in-frame clones only and misses some. The sample lists over 100,000 clones; about 87% were seen once. The sequence was obtained from a man in his forties or fifties in good health. Sequenced: blood.

This CDR3 is CAWSGGGGAVTQYF. The CDR3 nucleotides read TGTGCCTGGAGTGGCGGCGGGGGGGCCGTGACGCAGTATTTT. V usage is TRBV30 and J usage is TRBJ2-3; 9 nucleotides match TRBD2. The V gene's germline CDR1 is GTSNPN and CDR2 SVGIG (reference sequence). The CDR3 sequence is 14 residues long. Trimming at V came to 1 base and at J to 9 bases, leaving 8 bases not matched to a gene.